The present entry profiles one T cell receptor (beta chain) with its context. Its antigen is currently unknown. Profiling relied on immunoSEQ multiplex PCR, and the TCRdb table lists in-frame clones only, not all of them. Of around 150,000 clones listed, about nine tenths are singletons. The data were taken from a study of T cell responses to AZD1222 COVID-19 vaccine. Study results and limitations: Females outnumbered males among donors, who were mostly white British; clonal diversity was possibly underestimated.

Germline CDR1 is LGHDT and CDR2 is YNNKEL (reference sequence). The junction had 7 bases not matched to a gene; V was cut back by 3 bases and J by 5 bases. CDR3 length: 15 residues. This material consisted of peripheral blood, taken 28 days after the second AZD1222 dose. The genes are TRBV3-1 (or the pseudogene TRBV3-2) and TRBJ2-5; the match to TRBD1 covers 9 bases. The origin of this receptor is an adult who received the AZD1222 COVID-19 vaccine. CDR3 region: CASSQPWTGDETQYF. DNA of the CDR3: TGTGCCAGCAGCCAGCCCTGGACAGGGGATGAGACCCAGTACTTC.